This T cell receptor beta chain was profiled in a study of blood T cell repertoires in COVID-19. Overall study: The analysed material was cDNA or gDNA that came from T cells, B-cell-depleted T cells, or PBMCs.

CDR3 length: 14 residues. Losses at the gene ends were 6 bases for V and 4 bases for J; bases not matched to a gene: 6. CDR1 MNHEY and CDR2 SVGAGI come from the germline V gene. The repertoire was sequenced with immunoSEQ multiplex PCR; TCRdb's copy has only in-frame clones and lacks some. The repertoire includes about 100,000 clones, around four fifths of them detected once, and around 30% sits in the top ten. This clone was recorded only once. The TCR originated in an older man with active or convalescent COVID-19. This chain links TRBV6-5 with TRBJ1-2, with 9 bases identical to TRBD1. The sequenced sample consisted of peripheral blood. In DNA form, the CDR3 reads TGTGCCAGCAGAACAGGGGGCGGGGGCTATGGCTACACCTTC. Translation gives CASRTGGGGYGYTF.